This T cell receptor beta chain was sequenced for a study of blood T cells in healthy people across ages. Primers used in a second PCR of roughly 6 to 11 cycles were a sample-barcoded 5' primer and a J-beta primer mix. TCRdb reprocessed the 5' RACE reads with MiXCR, giving one entry per CDR3 protein. The data hold 1,500,000 or so distinct CDR3 sequences, with 35% to 45% observed a single time. CDR3 length equals 17 residues. Looked up from germline, CDR1 is SGDLS and CDR2 is YYNGEE. The V segment lost 2 bases and the J segment 0 bases; nucleotides outside the gene matches: 5. The sequence was collected from a young woman in good health. The specimen sequenced was blood. The chain recombines TRBV9 with TRBJ2-6; 7 nucleotides line up with TRBD1. Here the CDR3 DNA reads TGTGCCAGCAGCGTCAGACAGGGACCCTCTGGGGCCAACGTCCTGACTTTC. Its translation is CASSVRQGPSGANVLTF. Together with reference TRBV9 and TRBJ2-6, the CDR3 gives the full variable domain: DSGVTQTPKHLITATGQRVTLRCSPRSGDLSVYWYQQSLDQGLQFLIQYYNGEERAKGNILERFSAQQFPDLHSELNLSSLELGDSALYFCASSVRQGPSGANVLTFGAGSRLTVL.